This T cell receptor beta chain is from a study of blood T cell repertoires in COVID-19. The overall study: The United States, Italy and Spain provided the acute and convalescent COVID-19 samples. PBMCs, B-cell-depleted T cells, or T cells were the source of the cDNA or gDNA that made up the material.

In the original processing: From reference gene primer amplification, estimates of nucleated cell counts were derived. Profiled with immunoSEQ multiplex PCR; TCRdb holds only in-frame clones, not every one. Clonal size and the V and J genes are those of that table, whereas D and trimming came from the DNA. This sample carries fewer than 75,000 clones, over 70% of them seen once, and the ten largest clones take approximately 3%. CDR1 and CDR2 from the germline V gene are SGHTS and YDEGEE. This CDR3 has 13 amino acids. With V trimmed by 5 bases and J by 4 bases, 4 bases remained unmatched. The specimen was peripheral blood. This clonotype was sampled from a man between 60 and 75 years old with acute or convalescent COVID-19. The chain joins TRBV5-8 to TRBJ2-5, with 8 bases aligning to TRBD2. The CDR3 reads CASSPGTRETQYF. As DNA, the CDR3 is TGTGCCAGCAGTCCCGGGACTAGAGAGACCCAGTACTTC.